Listed here are 26 T cell receptor beta chains from one sample, sequenced in a study of graft-versus-host responses after intestinal transplantation. Their cognate antigens are unknown. The data were produced by immunoSEQ multiplex PCR, yet TCRdb's version contains in-frame clones alone and is incomplete. The sample includes over 100,000 clones, roughly 91% of them seen just once. Sequencing was performed on unstimulated CD4+ T cells sorted from spleen or lymph node cells, taken before intestinal transplant. The receptors here all came from a human donor who received an intestinal transplant.

J is TRBJ2-4 and V is TRBV29-1, with D perhaps matching TRBD1 (5 bases). Trimming pared 2 bases from V and 4 bases from J, leaving 18 bases between. CDR3 length: 16 amino acids. CDR1 is SQVTM, CDR2 ANQGSEA, per germline. As DNA, the CDR3 is TGCAGCGTTGAAAGTCGAGGAAACAGGAGAAAAAACATTCAGTACTTC. This translates into CSVESRGNRRKNIQYF.

The V gene is TRBV5-4, the J gene TRBJ1-2; D remains ambiguous. Trimming cost V 6 bases and J 7 bases, with 13 bases left between them. Germline assignment: CDR1 SGHNT and CDR2 YYREEE (reference sequence). CDR3 length: 12 residues. The CDR3 nucleotides read TGTGCCAGCAAAGCGCCCCCCTTTGGCTACACCTTC. Translation: CASKAPPFGYTF.

The chain carries TRBV5-6 and TRBJ1-2, with a tentative D call TRBD1 (6 bases). CDR3 length equals 15 residues. From germline, CDR1 is SGHDT and CDR2 YYEEEE. Trimming pared 0 bases from V and 3 bases from J, leaving 12 bases between. The CDR3 DNA reads TGTGCCAGCAGCTTGGCAGGACAGCGGTACTATGGCTACACCTTC. Its translation: CASSLAGQRYYGYTF.

The CDR3 nucleotides read TGTGCCAGCAGTTACACCGGCCCTAACTATGGCTACACCTTC. This encodes CASSYTGPNYGYTF. The chain employs TRBV6-5 and TRBJ1-2; D gene unclear. Germline V gives CDR1 MNHEY, CDR2 SVGAGI. The V end lost 2 bases, the J end lost 0 bases, and 7 bases lay between the germline ends. CDR3 length equals 14 residues.

This chain uses TRBV9 with TRBJ2-1; a weak D match, TRBD2 (5 bases). CDR1 is SGDLS, CDR2 YYNGEE, per germline. The V end lost 7 bases, the J end lost 2 bases, and 13 bases lay between the germline ends. This CDR3 contains 14 residues. CDR3 in DNA: TGTGCCAGCGGACTGGATCAGCCCTACAATGAGCAGTTCTTC. Encoded protein: CASGLDQPYNEQFF.

Concerning this clone: Relative to the germline gene, one junction end is altered; a read error may explain this. This rearrangement joins TRBV9 to TRBJ2-1, with D maybe TRBD1 (5 bases). Germline CDR1 SGDLS, CDR2 YYNGEE. The CDR3 length is 16 residues. Here the CDR3 DNA reads TGTGCCAGCAACGTAGGCGGAAGTGGGGCTTACAATGAGCAGTTCTTC. The encoded protein is CASNVGGSGAYNEQFF.

The genes are TRBV5-1 and TRBJ1-1, with no clear D. Per the germline V gene, CDR1 is SGHRS and CDR2 is YFSETQ. The CDR3 is 13 residues long. The ends were cut back, 2 bases at V and 3 bases at J, with 8 bases in the middle. The CDR3 spells CASSFTRYTEAFF. The CDR3 DNA reads TGCGCCAGCAGCTTTACACGGTACACTGAAGCTTTCTTT.

The rearrangement joins TRBV19 to TRBJ2-7; D is unclear. The CDR3 totals 14 residues. V was clipped by 4 bases and J by 0 bases, with 10 bases between them. Germline-derived CDR1 and CDR2 are LNHDA and SQIVND (reference sequence). The CDR3 protein is CASSSQANSYEQYF. The DNA of the CDR3 is TGTGCCAGTAGTAGTCAGGCCAACTCCTACGAGCAGTACTTC. Filled out from reference TRBV19 and TRBJ2-7, the complete variable domain reads DGGITQSPKYLFRKEGQNVTLSCEQNLNHDAMYWYRQDPGQGLRLIYYSQIVNDFQKGDIAEGYSVSREKKESFPLTVTSAQKNPTAFYLCASSSQANSYEQYFGPGTRLTVT.

The chain recombines TRBV11-2 with TRBJ2-2; either TRBD1 or TRBD2 may fit D (5 bases each). The ends were cut back, 4 bases at V and 1 base at J, with 10 bases in the middle. Germline values: CDR1 SGHAT, CDR2 FQNNGV. This CDR3 contains 15 residues. CDR3 loop: CASSYRDQNTGELFF. The DNA of the CDR3 is TGTGCCAGCAGCTACCGGGACCAGAACACCGGGGAGCTGTTTTTT.

The chain employs TRBV6-5 and TRBJ1-1; no firm D call. The germline V and J ends were trimmed by 4 bases and 5 bases, with 20 bases remaining between them. CDR3 length: 16 residues. Germline values: CDR1 MNHEY, CDR2 SVGAGI. The CDR3 DNA sequence: TGTGCCAGCAGTTCCCTGAAGAGCGGACCTCCTACTGAAGCTTTCTTT. Protein product: CASSSLKSGPPTEAFF.

The chain employs TRBV6-5 and TRBJ1-1; tentatively, D is TRBD1 (6 bases). The CDR3 contains 15 residues. Per the germline V gene, CDR1 is MNHEY and CDR2 is SVGAGI. Trimming left V 0 bases short and J 4 bases short, with 12 bases between. The CDR3 DNA is TGTGCCAGCAGTTACTCGGACAGAGGGGGCACTGAAGCTTTCTTT. It is translated as CASSYSDRGGTEAFF.

This clone appeared once. This chain uses TRBV30 with TRBJ2-7; TRBD1 or TRBD2 may be the D gene (5 bases each). The CDR3 is 14 amino acids. Trimming left V 3 bases short and J 7 bases short, with 19 bases between. From germline, CDR1 is GTSNPN and CDR2 SVGIG (reference sequence). In DNA form, the CDR3 reads TGTGCCTGGAGATACCGGGACCTCTTAGGGGAGCAGTACTTC. It encodes CAWRYRDLLGEQYF.

The V and J genes are TRBV28 and TRBJ1-4; D might be TRBD1 (5 bases). Per germline, CDR1 MDHEN and CDR2 SYDVKM. The CDR3 is 15 residues long. V lost 4 bases to trimming and J lost 5 bases, with 14 bases between them. The CDR3, as DNA: TGTGCCAGCAGTTGGGGGGGTCCCTCCAATGAAAAACTGTTTTTT. It yields the protein CASSWGGPSNEKLFF.

The chain combines TRBV11-2 with TRBJ2-2, with 9 bases matching TRBD2. Germline values: CDR1 SGHAT, CDR2 FQNNGV. J gave up 2 bases and V 5 bases, and 12 bases lay outside the gene matches. The CDR3 is 18 residues long. This CDR3 reads CASSPRELAGLNTGELFF. The DNA for the CDR3 is TGTGCCAGCAGCCCCCGAGAGCTAGCGGGACTAAACACCGGGGAGCTGTTTTTT.

The chain couples TRBV11-3 to TRBJ1-2; D gene ambiguous. V was trimmed by 3 bases and J by 3 bases, leaving 20 bases between them. The CDR3 contains 17 residues. Germline CDR1 is SGHNT and CDR2 is YENEEA. The CDR3 DNA reads TGTGCCAGCAGCTTTGCGACATACGCGCCCGGGGACTATGGCTACACCTTC. This gives the protein CASSFATYAPGDYGYTF. Full variable domain (missing parts from reference TRBV11-3 and TRBJ1-2): EAGVVQSPRYKIIEKKQPVAFWCNPISGHNTLYWYLQNLGQGPELLIRYENEEAVDDSQLPKDRFSAERLKGVDSTLKIQPAELGDSAVYLCASSFATYAPGDYGYTFGSGTRLTVV.

V and J are TRBV6-5 and TRBJ2-5; D is possibly TRBD1 (8 bases). The CDR3 loop spans 15 amino acids. Germline V CDR1 and CDR2: MNHEY, SVGAGI. V shed 6 bases and J shed 7 bases, with 21 bases lying between them. CDR3 bases: TGTGCCAGCAGGTGGACAGGGAGGGATTCGGGGACCCAGTACTTC. It yields the protein CASRWTGRDSGTQYF.

This chain's CDR3 is CASSLVGGYQETQYF. CDR3 DNA sequence: TGCGCCAGCAGCTTGGTTGGCGGTTACCAAGAGACCCAGTACTTC. The chain is built from TRBV5-1 and TRBJ2-5, with no clear D. V lost 0 bases and J 0 bases, leaving 9 bases between the germline ends. The CDR3 totals 15 residues. CDR1 is SGHRS, CDR2 YFSETQ, per germline.

V gene TRBV6-5 combines with J gene TRBJ2-7, with 11 bases aligning to TRBD2. Trimming at V came to 1 base and at J to 3 bases, leaving 5 bases not matched to a gene. Germline CDR1 and CDR2: MNHEY and SVGAGI. The CDR3 contains 16 residues. CDR3 loop: CASSYLTSGRVYEQYF. The CDR3 bases are TGTGCCAGCAGTTACTTAACTAGCGGGAGAGTCTACGAGCAGTACTTC.

The rearrangement joins TRBV20-1 to TRBJ1-1, with a tentative D call TRBD1 (6 bases). V was cut by 3 bases and J by 9 bases, with 11 bases left in between. CDR3 length: 11 amino acids. CDR1 DFQATT and CDR2 SNEGSKA come from the germline V gene (reference sequence). This CDR3 reads CSASPGGKAFF. CDR3 in DNA: TGCAGTGCTAGTCCTGGGGGCAAAGCTTTCTTT.

The chain uses TRBV6-5 and TRBJ2-7; the D gene is possibly TRBD1 (6 bases). Per the germline V gene, CDR1 is MNHEY and CDR2 is SVGAGI. The ends were cut back, 6 bases at V and 2 bases at J, with 11 bases in the middle. The CDR3 totals 13 residues. The CDR3 sequence: CASRNDRTYEQYF. DNA of the CDR3: TGTGCCAGCAGAAACGACAGGACCTACGAGCAGTACTTC.

CDR3 residues: CASSTGQGSPGNTIYF. CDR3 coding DNA: TGTGCCAGTAGTACTGGACAGGGGAGTCCCGGAAACACCATATATTTT. The gene calls are TRBV19 and TRBJ1-3, with 9 bases that match TRBD1. This CDR3 is 16 amino acids long. Trimming at V came to 4 bases and at J to 4 bases, leaving 8 bases not matched to a gene. From germline, CDR1 is LNHDA and CDR2 SQIVND (reference sequence).

The V call is TRBV28, the J call TRBJ1-1; D remains ambiguous. V gave up 6 bases and J gave up 3 bases, with 14 bases separating them. The CDR3 runs 14 residues. The germline V gene encodes CDR1 MDHEN and CDR2 SYDVKM. The CDR3 spells CASSIIDGHTEAFF. As DNA, the CDR3 is TGTGCCAGCAGCATCATCGACGGCCACACTGAAGCTTTCTTT.

The rearrangement joins TRBV6-5 to TRBJ2-7; TRBD1 matches at 10 bases. The J segment lost 1 base and the V segment lost 6 bases, leaving 6 bases of the junction unmatched. CDR3 length: 15 amino acids. Germline CDR1 MNHEY, CDR2 SVGAGI. The CDR3 spells CASRADRGPSYEQYF. The CDR3 nucleotides read TGTGCCAGCAGAGCAGACAGGGGGCCATCCTACGAGCAGTACTTC.

V is TRBV7-9 and J is TRBJ2-7; the D gene is possibly TRBD1 (5 bases). This CDR3 comprises 15 residues. Per germline, CDR1 SEHNR and CDR2 FQNEAQ (reference sequence). V was clipped by 5 bases and J by 3 bases, with 17 bases between them. The CDR3 DNA is TGTGCCAGCAGCCTAGGGGCAGCCCTACTCTACGAGCAGTACTTC. Protein product: CASSLGAALLYEQYF.

This clone was observed once. The gene calls are TRBV28 and TRBJ1-1; D gene unclear. Between the trimmed V and J ends, which lost 5 bases and 4 bases, there was a span of 20 bases. This CDR3 comprises 16 residues. Germline V gene data show CDR1 as MDHEN and CDR2 as SYDVKM. CDR3 residues: CASSQGRGESRTEAFF. CDR3 bases: TGTGCCAGCAGTCAAGGTCGTGGGGAGAGCCGCACTGAAGCTTTCTTT.

The chain carries TRBV7-9 and TRBJ2-7; 10 bases line up with TRBD1. The junction had 4 bases not matched to a gene; V was cut back by 0 bases and J by 2 bases. This CDR3 has 16 amino acids. CDR1 and CDR2 from the germline V gene are SEHNR and FQNEAQ (reference sequence). CDR3: CASSLAGQGRTYEQYF. Written as DNA, the CDR3 is TGTGCCAGCAGCTTAGCGGGACAGGGGCGGACCTACGAGCAGTACTTC. Supplemented by reference TRBV7-9 and TRBJ2-7, the full variable domain reads DTGVSQNPRHKITKRGQNVTFRCDPISEHNRLYWYRQTLGQGPEFLTYFQNEAQLEKSRLLSDRFSAERPKGSFSTLEIQRTEQGDSAMYLCASSLAGQGRTYEQYFGPGTRLTVT.